These 22 T cell receptor beta chains were all obtained from the same sample, sequenced in a study of T cells in Graves' hyperthyroidism and ophthalmopathy. The investigators amplified TCR beta CDR3 regions from RNA transcripts. Initially, a first-round RT-PCR of the TCR CDR3 employed the HTBI primer set. A single record per CDR3 protein comes from TCRdb applying MiXCR to the multiplex PCR reads. The top ten clones hold over 25% of a sample with about 290,000 distinct CDR3 sequences, approximately 16% of them seen once. Sequencing used blood. The receptors shown here come from a woman between 50 and 59 years old with Graves' hyperthyroidism that later progressed to Graves' ophthalmopathy.

The sample holds many counts of this clonotype. The chain employs TRBV20-1 and TRBJ1-2; possible D gene TRBD1, 5 bases. There are 11 residues in the CDR3. Germline CDR1 is DFQATT and CDR2 is SNEGSKA (reference sequence). The CDR3 is CRGGGYYGYTF. CDR3 in DNA: TGCCGGGGGGGGGGATACTATGGCTACACCTTC.

Many counts were recorded for this clonotype. This chain joins TRBV10-3 and TRBJ2-1; possible D gene TRBD2, 5 bases. Trimming cost V 2 bases and J 4 bases, with 9 bases left between them. CDR1 is ENHRY and CDR2 is SYGVKD in the germline V gene. CDR3 size: 14 residues. CDR3 region: CAISEGLEYNEQFF. The CDR3 bases are TGTGCCATCAGTGAGGGACTGGAGTACAATGAGCAGTTCTTC.

There are many counts of this clonotype. This rearrangement joins TRBV7-8 to TRBJ2-3, with TRBD2 as a possible D gene (6 bases). There are 13 residues in the CDR3. Germline values: CDR1 SGHVS, CDR2 FQNEAQ. Between the trimmed V and J ends, which lost 3 bases and 5 bases, there was a span of 9 bases. For the CDR3, the DNA is TGTGCCAGCAGCTTTCGACTAGAAGATACGCAGTATTTT. Protein product: CASSFRLEDTQYF.

The chain joins TRBV3-1 to TRBJ2-1, with 13 bases identical to TRBD2. Germline V lookup: CDR1 LGHDT, CDR2 YNNKEL (reference sequence). The CDR3 covers 15 residues. The V and J ends lost 3 bases and 10 bases, in that order; junction bases with no gene match: 6. In nucleotides, the CDR3 is TGTGCCAGCAGCCATCGGACTAGCGGGGGTAAAGAGCAGTTCTTC. Residues: CASSHRTSGGKEQFF.

Ten or more counts support this clonotype. The genes are TRBV7-9 and TRBJ2-7, with a weak D call TRBD2 (6 bases). This CDR3 has 14 amino acids. V was shortened by 3 bases and J by 0 bases, with 9 bases between the two germline ends. The germline gives CDR1 SEHNR, CDR2 FQNEAQ (reference sequence). The CDR3 here is CASSLGGVSYEQYF. The CDR3 DNA is TGTGCCAGCAGCTTGGGCGGGGTCTCCTACGAGCAGTACTTC.

This clonotype was observed a handful of times. CDR3 in DNA: TGTGCCAGCAGCTATACGGGACTAGCGGGACGGGGTACCTACGAGCAGTACTTC. It is translated as CASSYTGLAGRGTYEQYF. The J gene is TRBJ2-7, the V gene TRBV6-1; the match to TRBD2 covers 13 bases. The CDR3 is made up of 18 amino acids. CDR1 MNHNS and CDR2 SASEGT come from the germline V gene. After removal of 6 bases from V and 2 bases from J, the junction contained 13 bases not matched to a gene.

At least ten counts were recorded for this clonotype. The chain employs TRBV7-8 and TRBJ2-1; unclear D gene. This CDR3 is built from 16 residues. V dropped 1 base and J dropped 7 bases, with 17 bases sitting between them. Germline CDR1 is SGHVS and CDR2 is FQNEAQ. CDR3 sequence: CASSLDQAPPLNEQFF. CDR3 nucleotide sequence: TGTGCCAGCAGCTTAGATCAGGCGCCACCCCTAAATGAGCAGTTCTTC.

This clonotype was detected ten times or more. The chain recombines TRBV15 with TRBJ2-1; 14 bases are shared with TRBD2. Trimming removed 3 bases from V and 4 bases from J; junction bases left unmatched: 14. CDR1 LNHNV and CDR2 YYDKDF come from the germline V gene (reference sequence). This CDR3 has 20 amino acids. CDR3 amino acids: CATSRNRLAGGPSPYNEQFF. CDR3 sequence (DNA): TGTGCCACCAGCAGGAACCGACTAGCGGGAGGGCCTTCCCCTTACAATGAGCAGTTCTTC.

The chain is built from TRBV3-1 and TRBJ2-7, with TRBD2 matching 8 bases. Germline trimming cut 5 bases from V and 2 bases from J; bases unmatched to any gene: 8. The germline gives CDR1 LGHDT, CDR2 YNNKEL (reference sequence). This CDR3 has 15 amino acids. CDR3 loop: CASSVAAGAAYEQYF. CDR3 DNA: TGTGCCAGCAGCGTTGCAGCGGGAGCCGCCTACGAGCAGTACTTC.

In regard to this clonotype: This may be a read error, as it is one base from a much larger clone. The rearrangement uses TRBV7-9 and TRBJ1-5; unclear D gene. This CDR3 spans 13 amino acids. The germline V gene encodes CDR1 SEHNR and CDR2 FQNEAQ (reference sequence). DNA of the CDR3: TGTGCCAGCAACTTAAGATCTGATCAGCCCCAGCATTTT. Its translation: CASNLRSDQPQHF.

This chain uses TRBV7-9 with TRBJ2-2; 9 positions match TRBD1. Germline loops: CDR1 SEHNR, CDR2 FQNEAQ (reference sequence). The CDR3 extends over 14 amino acids. V trimming: 8 bases; J trimming: 4 bases; junction bases outside the gene matches: 5. For the CDR3, the DNA is TGTGCCAGCGGAGGGACAGGGTTCACCGGGGAGCTGTTTTTT. Encoded protein: CASGGTGFTGELFF.

This clonotype was detected a few times. The genes are TRBV19 and TRBJ2-1; D unresolved. Trimming pared 7 bases from V and 5 bases from J, leaving 12 bases between. CDR1 and CDR2 from the germline V gene are LNHDA and SQIVND (reference sequence). This CDR3 contains 13 residues. The CDR3 coding sequence is TGTGCCAGTAATCCCCGACTCGACAATGAGCAGTTCTTC. Its protein product is CASNPRLDNEQFF.

The CDR3 region is CAISLTSGGTVTDTQYF. The CDR3, as DNA: TGTGCCATCAGTCTCACTAGCGGGGGGACGGTCACAGATACGCAGTATTTT. The V gene is TRBV10-3, the J gene TRBJ2-3, with TRBD2 identical over 12 bases. Trimming took 5 bases from V and 2 from J; bases not matched to a gene: 8. Germline-derived CDR1 and CDR2 are ENHRY and SYGVKD. CDR3 length: 17 residues.

There are many counts of this clonotype. The rearrangement joins TRBV5-1 to TRBJ2-2; 7 nucleotides agree with TRBD1. This CDR3 region has 14 residues. Trimming at V came to 2 bases and at J to 7 bases, leaving 5 bases not matched to a gene. CDR1 and CDR2 (germline): SGHRS, YFSETQ. The DNA of the CDR3 is TGCGCCAGCAGCTTTGAGGGGGCGAGCGGGGAGCTGTTTTTT. It yields the protein CASSFEGASGELFF.

The table lists this clonotype with a few counts. The V call is TRBV6-5, the J call TRBJ2-7; perhaps D is TRBD1 or TRBD2 (5 bases each). The CDR3 is made up of 17 amino acids. Trimming took off 4 bases at V and 4 bases at J, with 23 bases between the two ends. Germline V gene sequence: CDR1 MNHEY, CDR2 SVGAGI. The chain's CDR3 is CASSWPQSGPSLYEQYF. CDR3 coding DNA: TGTGCCAGCAGTTGGCCTCAGTCGGGACCCAGCCTGTACGAGCAGTACTTC.

This clonotype was seen only a few times. The chain carries TRBV19 and TRBJ2-1; 11 positions agree with TRBD1. Germline CDR1 LNHDA, CDR2 SQIVND (reference sequence). The CDR3 sequence is 16 residues long. Trimming removed 5 bases from V and 4 bases from J; junction bases left unmatched: 7. In DNA, the CDR3 is TGTGCCAGTAGTTCCCGGGGACAGGGGGGTTACAATGAGCAGTTCTTC. Its translation is CASSSRGQGGYNEQFF.

This clonotype showed up many times. The chain recombines TRBV18 with TRBJ2-1; no reliable D call. Germline CDR1 and CDR2: KGHSH and LQKENI. V was pared by 0 bases and J by 7 bases, with 10 bases between. The CDR3 spans 14 residues. In DNA, the CDR3 is TGTGCCAGCTCACCACCGAATCTCCTGAATGAGCAGTTCTTC. This codes for CASSPPNLLNEQFF.

This clonotype was observed a few times. V is TRBV7-2 and J is TRBJ1-1; no definite D call. Trimming pared 10 bases from V and 2 bases from J, leaving 14 bases between. This CDR3 is built from 13 residues. Germline V gene data show CDR1 as SGHTA and CDR2 as FQGNSA. The CDR3 nucleotides are TGTGCCATTACATGGTGGGGTAACACTGAAGCTTTCTTT. It yields the protein CAITWWGNTEAFF.

This clonotype was counted at least ten times. V is TRBV28 and J is TRBJ2-5; 9 bases are shared with TRBD1. V gave up 5 bases and J gave up 5 bases; unmatched junction bases: 12. The CDR3 totals 16 residues. The germline V gene has CDR1 MDHEN and CDR2 SYDVKM. The CDR3 nucleotides read TGTGCCAGCAGTCCGACCGGGACAGGGTGGCGGGAGACCCAGTACTTC. Residues: CASSPTGTGWRETQYF.

Ten or more counts support this clonotype. The chain has TRBV7-2 and TRBJ2-6; D not certain. Trimming removed 3 bases from V and 0 bases from J, with 6 bases in between. Germline CDR1 is SGHTA and CDR2 is FQGNSA. This CDR3 is built from 15 residues. The chain's CDR3 is CASSFHGSGANVLTF. The CDR3 coding sequence is TGTGCCAGCAGCTTTCACGGCTCTGGGGCCAACGTCCTGACTTTC.

The CDR3 spells CSARGGGLSGNTIYF. CDR3 nucleotide sequence: TGCAGTGCTAGAGGGGGGGGGCTCTCTGGAAACACCATATATTTT. The chain is built from TRBV20-1 and TRBJ1-3, with a weak D call TRBD1 (6 bases). V was pared by 1 base and J by 0 bases, with 10 bases between. Germline CDR1 and CDR2: DFQATT and SNEGSKA (reference sequence). CDR3 length equals 15 residues.

V gene TRBV6-1 combines with J gene TRBJ2-6; perhaps TRBD1 as D (5 bases). V lost 7 bases to trimming and J lost 0 bases, with 16 bases between them. From germline, CDR1 is MNHNS and CDR2 SASEGT. CDR3 length: 17 amino acids. The CDR3 spells CASIHRGSDSGANVLTF. The CDR3 DNA follows: TGTGCCAGCATCCATAGGGGCTCGGACTCTGGGGCCAACGTCCTGACTTTC.